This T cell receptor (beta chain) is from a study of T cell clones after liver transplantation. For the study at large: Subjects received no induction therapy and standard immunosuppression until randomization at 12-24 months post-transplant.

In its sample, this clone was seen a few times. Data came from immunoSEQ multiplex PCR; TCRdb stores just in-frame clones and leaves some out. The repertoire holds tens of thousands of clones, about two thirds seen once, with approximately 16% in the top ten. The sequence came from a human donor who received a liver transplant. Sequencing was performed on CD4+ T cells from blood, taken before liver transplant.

CDR3 coding DNA: TGTGCCAGCAGTTACTCCGGGGGGAGCAATCAGCCCCAGCATTTT. Amino acid sequence: CASSYSGGSNQPQHF. The rearrangement links TRBV6-6 to TRBJ1-5; weak D call: TRBD1 (5 bases). This CDR3 spans 15 amino acids. Trimming pared 0 bases from V and 1 base from J, leaving 7 bases between. Germline V gene lookup returns CDR1 MNHNY and CDR2 SVGAGI (reference sequence).